This T cell receptor beta chain derives from a study of blood T cell repertoires in COVID-19. Looking at the study overall: COVID-19 samples from acute and convalescent phases originated in the United States, Italy and Spain. The cDNA or gDNA used as material had been derived from T cells, B-cell-depleted T cells, or PBMCs.

Original handling: Nucleated cell number was recorded as an estimate derived from reference gene primer amplification. Measured with immunoSEQ multiplex PCR; TCRdb has only the in-frame clones, and not every one. The DNA gave D and trimming, while V, J and clone size come from that table. Of about 180,000 clones listed, approximately 85% were seen once; the top ten hold 8.1%. This CDR3 region has 13 residues. Trimming took 5 bases from V and 2 from J, leaving 7 bases between them. The germline gives CDR1 SGHTA, CDR2 FQGNSA. Patients of the Seattle cohort, enrolled during active infection, were followed longitudinally.

The chain combines TRBV7-2 with TRBJ1-5; no reliable D call. This clonotype was obtained from an older woman with COVID-19, enrolled during active disease. Sequencing was performed on peripheral blood. The CDR3 reads CASSLSGNQPQHF. The CDR3 DNA sequence: TGTGCCAGCAGCCTTTCGGGCAATCAGCCCCAGCATTTT.